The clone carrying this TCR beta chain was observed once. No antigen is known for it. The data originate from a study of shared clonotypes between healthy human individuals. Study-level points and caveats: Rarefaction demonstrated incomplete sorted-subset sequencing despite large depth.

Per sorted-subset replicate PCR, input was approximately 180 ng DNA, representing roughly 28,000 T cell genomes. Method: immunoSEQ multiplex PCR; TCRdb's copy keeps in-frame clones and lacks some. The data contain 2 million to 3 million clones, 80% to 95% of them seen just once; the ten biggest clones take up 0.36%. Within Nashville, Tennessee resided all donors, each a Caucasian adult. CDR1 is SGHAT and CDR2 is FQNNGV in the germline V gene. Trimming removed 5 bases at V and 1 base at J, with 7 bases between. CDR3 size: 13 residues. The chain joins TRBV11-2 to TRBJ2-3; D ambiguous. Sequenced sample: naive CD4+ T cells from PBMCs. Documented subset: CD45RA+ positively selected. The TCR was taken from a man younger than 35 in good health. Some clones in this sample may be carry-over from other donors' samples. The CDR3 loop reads CASSTKRTDTQYF. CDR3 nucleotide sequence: TGTGCCAGCAGCACTAAGCGCACAGATACGCAGTATTTT.